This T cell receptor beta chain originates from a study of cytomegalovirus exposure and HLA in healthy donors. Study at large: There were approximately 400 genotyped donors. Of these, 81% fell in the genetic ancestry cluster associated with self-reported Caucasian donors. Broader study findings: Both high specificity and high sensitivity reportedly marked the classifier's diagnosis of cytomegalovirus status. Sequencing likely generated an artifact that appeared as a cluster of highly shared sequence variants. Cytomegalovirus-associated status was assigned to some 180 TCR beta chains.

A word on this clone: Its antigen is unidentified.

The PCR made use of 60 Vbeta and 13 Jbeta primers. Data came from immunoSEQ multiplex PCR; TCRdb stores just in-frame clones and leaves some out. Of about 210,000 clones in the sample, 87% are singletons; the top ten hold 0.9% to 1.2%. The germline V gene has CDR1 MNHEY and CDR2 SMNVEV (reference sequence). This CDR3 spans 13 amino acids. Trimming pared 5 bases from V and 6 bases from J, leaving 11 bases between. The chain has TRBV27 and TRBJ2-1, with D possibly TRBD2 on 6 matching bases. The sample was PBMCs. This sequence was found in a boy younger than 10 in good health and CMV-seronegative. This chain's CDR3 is CASSKPGVNEQFF. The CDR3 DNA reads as TGTGCCAGCAGTAAACCGGGAGTCAATGAGCAGTTCTTC.